A single sample gave rise to the 30 T cell receptor beta chains below, sequenced in a study of cytomegalovirus exposure and HLA in healthy donors (dated by TCRdb to the late 2010s). Libraries came from the immunoSEQ multiplex PCR assay. A mixture of 60 forward primers for TCR Vbeta segments and 13 reverse primers for TCR Jbeta segments was used in the multiplex PCR. This immuneACCESS table, as held by TCRdb, lists in-frame sequences with V and J called but not all clones. Of the missing ones, under half trace to an unresolved V gene in checked studies; the others have no known cause. Here the sample has under 200,000 clones; 86% occur a single time. The ten most abundant clones make up 0.25% to 0.4% of the sample. Sample: PBMCs. These receptor sequences come from a young woman in good health and CMV-seronegative.

The chain is built from TRBV5-4 and TRBJ1-4, with TRBD1 identical over 7 bases. CDR3 length: 15 residues. The germline gives CDR1 SGHNT, CDR2 YYREEE (reference sequence). The J segment lost 6 bases and the V segment lost 6 bases, leaving 11 bases of the junction unmatched. The CDR3 loop reads CASTDRSEGDEKLFF. CDR3 DNA: TGTGCCAGCACGGACAGGAGCGAAGGCGATGAAAAACTGTTTTTT.

This chain joins TRBV2 and TRBJ1-4; no reliable D call. CDR3 length: 15 residues. V shed 6 bases and J shed 0 bases, with 11 bases lying between them. Germline CDR1 SNHLY, CDR2 FYNNEI. CDR3 sequence: CASRRIVATNEKLFF. In DNA, the CDR3 is TGTGCCAGCAGACGCATAGTAGCAACTAATGAAAAACTGTTTTTT.

This clone was recorded a few times. This rearrangement joins TRBV5-6 to TRBJ2-3; D gene unclear. Trimming left V 3 bases short and J 1 base short, with 9 bases between. Germline V gives CDR1 SGHDT, CDR2 YYEEEE. The CDR3 runs 14 residues. For the CDR3, the DNA is TGTGCCAGCAGCTCAGACGCGGGCACAGATACGCAGTATTTT. It codes for CASSSDAGTDTQYF.

The chain links TRBV4-1 to TRBJ2-5, with D perhaps TRBD1 (7 bases). CDR3 length: 16 amino acids. Germline CDR1 MGHRA, CDR2 YSYEKL. Trimming shortened V by 4 bases and J by 4 bases, and 19 bases separated the two germline ends. The CDR3 loop reads CASSPLEGAARETQYF. CDR3 DNA sequence: TGCGCCAGCAGCCCTCTGGAGGGGGCGGCTCGAGAGACCCAGTACTTC.

V usage is TRBV2 and J usage is TRBJ2-7; TRBD1 is a possible D gene (6 bases). CDR3 length equals 12 residues. Germline V gene data show CDR1 as SNHLY and CDR2 as FYNNEI. V shed 10 bases and J shed 3 bases, with 13 bases lying between them. CDR3 coding DNA: TGTGCCACCCACAGGGATGGCTACGAGCAGTACTTC. It codes for CATHRDGYEQYF.

The J gene is TRBJ2-3, the V gene TRBV11-2; no firm D call. Germline V lookup: CDR1 SGHAT, CDR2 FQNNGV. V was trimmed by 0 bases and J by 3 bases, leaving 7 bases between them. CDR3 length: 14 residues. CDR3 DNA: TGTGCCAGCAGCTTAGAACCGGGTACAGATACGCAGTATTTT. This codes for CASSLEPGTDTQYF.

The CDR3 loop is CASSVVRGNTGELFF. In DNA, the CDR3 is TGTGCCAGCAGCGTAGTTCGGGGGAACACCGGGGAGCTGTTTTTT. This chain joins TRBV11-2 and TRBJ2-2; maybe TRBD2 (5 bases). The germline V and J ends were trimmed by 5 bases and 1 base, with 11 bases remaining between them. Germline CDR1 SGHAT, CDR2 FQNNGV. The CDR3 contains 15 residues.

The rearrangement links TRBV11-2 to TRBJ2-5; 9 bases align to TRBD2. The junction had 11 bases not matched to a gene; V was cut back by 1 base and J by 5 bases. Germline V gives CDR1 SGHAT, CDR2 FQNNGV. This CDR3 comprises 17 residues. The CDR3 here is CASSLGSAGGQGETQYF. The CDR3 coding sequence is TGTGCCAGCAGCTTAGGGTCAGCGGGGGGCCAGGGCGAGACCCAGTACTTC.

This rearrangement joins TRBV5-1 to TRBJ2-7, with 7 bases that match TRBD1. The germline V gene has CDR1 SGHRS and CDR2 YFSETQ. V trimming: 4 bases; J trimming: 0 bases; junction bases outside the gene matches: 1. The CDR3 contains 13 residues. CDR3 coding DNA: TGCGCCAGCAGCGACAGGGTCTCCTACGAGCAGTACTTC. Protein sequence: CASSDRVSYEQYF.

J is TRBJ1-2 and V is TRBV6-5; D call uncertain. The germline V and J ends were trimmed by 2 bases and 1 base, with 5 bases remaining between them. Germline CDR1 is MNHEY and CDR2 is SVGAGI. This CDR3 region has 13 residues. The chain's CDR3 is CASSYEGNYGYTF. The CDR3, as DNA: TGTGCCAGCAGTTACGAGGGTAACTATGGCTACACCTTC.

The V gene is TRBV15, the J gene TRBJ2-7, with TRBD2 as a possible D gene (6 bases). Germline V gene data show CDR1 as LNHNV and CDR2 as YYDKDF (reference sequence). The CDR3 runs to 15 residues. Trimming removed 5 bases from V and 6 bases from J, with 20 bases in between. CDR3 sequence: CATSDFGRSSVEQYF. The CDR3 coding sequence is TGTGCCACCAGCGATTTCGGGAGAAGTTCCGTCGAGCAGTACTTC.

V gene TRBV6-1 combines with J gene TRBJ1-5, with no clear D. Trimming removed 1 base from V and 2 bases from J, with 9 bases in between. The CDR3 contains 15 residues. Germline CDR1 and CDR2: MNHNS and SASEGT. The DNA for the CDR3 is TGTGCCAGCAGTGAAGTCTTGCGAGGCAATCAGCCCCAGCATTTT. Amino acid sequence: CASSEVLRGNQPQHF.

The gene calls are TRBV18 and TRBJ2-7, with 9 nucleotides matching TRBD2. CDR1 and CDR2 (germline): KGHSH, LQKENI. This CDR3 contains 16 residues. J lost 4 bases, V lost 3 bases, and 10 bases had no gene match. DNA of the CDR3: TGTGCCAGCTCACCCACCGGGCTAGCGGGGCTGTACGAGCAGTACTTC. Translated, it gives CASSPTGLAGLYEQYF.

This rearrangement joins TRBV19 to TRBJ2-2; D is unresolved. This CDR3 spans 13 amino acids. V shed 6 bases and J shed 4 bases, with 9 bases lying between them. CDR1 and CDR2 from the germline V gene are LNHDA and SQIVND (reference sequence). This chain's CDR3 is CASRALGTGELFF. CDR3 coding DNA: TGTGCCAGTAGAGCCCTAGGCACCGGGGAGCTGTTTTTT.

The gene calls are TRBV7-2 and TRBJ1-5; 7 bases map to TRBD1. Trimming removed 3 bases from V and 5 bases from J; junction bases left unmatched: 7. CDR1 and CDR2 from the germline V gene are SGHTA and FQGNSA. The CDR3 covers 15 residues. CDR3 loop: CASSFGITGDQPQHF. DNA for the CDR3: TGTGCCAGCAGCTTTGGGATTACAGGGGATCAGCCCCAGCATTTT.

This clone was recorded once. J is TRBJ2-7 and V is TRBV7-8; TRBD2 agrees at 9 bases. CDR1 is SGHVS, CDR2 FQNEAQ, per germline. With 5 bases clipped from V and 1 base from J, the junction kept 6 bases outside the gene matches. CDR3 size: 15 residues. Written as DNA, the CDR3 is TGTGCCAGCAGCGACCCAGCGGGAGGTTCCTACGAGCAGTACTTC. It yields the protein CASSDPAGGSYEQYF.

This chain uses TRBV27 with TRBJ2-6; D is possibly TRBD1 (5 bases). V lost 7 bases to trimming and J lost 0 bases, with 10 bases between them. The CDR3 length is 15 residues. Germline CDR1 is MNHEY and CDR2 is SMNVEV (reference sequence). CDR3: CASTTGNSGANVLTF. The CDR3 DNA reads as TGTGCCAGCACAACAGGAAACTCTGGGGCCAACGTCCTGACTTTC. Full variable domain (missing parts from reference TRBV27 and TRBJ2-6): EAQVTQNPRYLITVTGKKLTVTCSQNMNHEYMSWYRQDPGLGLRQIYYSMNVEVTDKGDVPEGYKVSRKEKRNFPLILESPSPNQTSLYFCASTTGNSGANVLTFGAGSRLTVL.

This chain links TRBV7-9 with TRBJ1-2; 7 bases are a match to TRBD1. The V gene's germline CDR1 is SEHNR and CDR2 FQNEAQ (reference sequence). V shed 5 bases, J shed 8 bases, and the junction held 8 bases outside the gene matches. The CDR3 is 13 amino acids. The CDR3 reads CASSPGTVLGYTF. CDR3 DNA sequence: TGTGCCAGCAGCCCTGGGACAGTTCTGGGCTACACCTTC.

The CDR3 here is CASSSAGGSGNTIYF. The CDR3 nucleotides are TGTGCCAGCAGCTCAGCGGGGGGATCTGGAAACACCATATATTTT. The chain joins TRBV11-2 to TRBJ1-3; weak D call: TRBD1 (5 bases). V was pared by 4 bases and J by 1 base, with 11 bases between. The CDR3 extends over 15 amino acids. Germline V lookup: CDR1 SGHAT, CDR2 FQNNGV.

In DNA, the CDR3 is TGTGCCAGCAGCTTAGGGACAGGGGATGAGCAGTACTTC. This translates into CASSLGTGDEQYF. The chain joins TRBV11-2 to TRBJ2-7; 9 positions match TRBD1. Germline CDR1 is SGHAT and CDR2 is FQNNGV. Germline trimming cut 1 base from V and 7 bases from J; bases unmatched to any gene: 2. The CDR3 sequence is 13 residues long.

V gene TRBV6-1 combines with J gene TRBJ2-1, with D unresolved. Germline values: CDR1 MNHNS, CDR2 SASEGT. Trimming left V 3 bases short and J 0 bases short, with 6 bases between. The CDR3 totals 14 residues. CDR3 sequence: CASSEANSYNEQFF. For the CDR3, the DNA is TGTGCCAGCAGTGAGGCAAACTCCTACAATGAGCAGTTCTTC.

This clone was counted only a few times. V and J are TRBV6-6 and TRBJ2-7; 7 bases line up with TRBD1. Trimming took 0 bases from V and 1 from J; bases not matched to a gene: 0. This CDR3 spans 14 amino acids. Germline lookup yields CDR1 MNHNY and CDR2 SVGAGI (reference sequence). CDR3 nucleotides: TGTGCCAGCAGTTACTCGGGACAGTCCTACGAGCAGTACTTC. Amino acids: CASSYSGQSYEQYF.

The chain carries TRBV5-8 and TRBJ1-2, with unresolved D. The CDR3 is 15 amino acids. Germline CDR1 and CDR2: SGHTS and YDEGEE. The V and J ends lost 2 bases and 4 bases respectively, with 15 bases between them. CDR3 protein: CASSFPPPVSYGYTF. In nucleotides, the CDR3 is TGTGCCAGCAGCTTCCCCCCCCCGGTGAGCTATGGCTACACCTTC.

The rearrangement uses TRBV7-9 and TRBJ2-3, with 9 bases matching TRBD2. Germline V gene lookup returns CDR1 SEHNR and CDR2 FQNEAQ (reference sequence). The CDR3 is 16 amino acids. The V segment lost 1 base and the J segment 0 bases; nucleotides outside the gene matches: 2. The DNA of the CDR3 is TGTGCCAGCAGCTTAGGACTAGCGGATAGCACAGATACGCAGTATTTT. Translated: CASSLGLADSTDTQYF.

The chain employs TRBV10-3 and TRBJ2-5; TRBD2 is a possible D gene (5 bases). Germline CDR1 reads ENHRY; CDR2 reads SYGVKD. V lost 0 bases and J 4 bases, leaving 9 bases between the germline ends. CDR3 size: 14 residues. Here the CDR3 DNA reads TGTGCCATCAGTGAGTCGCCGGGGATAGAGACCCAGTACTTC. It translates to CAISESPGIETQYF.

The rearrangement joins TRBV28 to TRBJ2-1; TRBD2 matches 11 bases. The germline gives CDR1 MDHEN, CDR2 SYDVKM. V was pared by 6 bases and J by 1 base, with 14 bases of the junction left unmatched. The CDR3 has 19 amino acids. CDR3 sequence (DNA): TGTGCCAGCAGCCCGTTTCTCGTACTAGCGGGGGAGTCCTACAATGAGCAGTTCTTC. Amino acid sequence: CASSPFLVLAGESYNEQFF.

The genes are TRBV5-1 and TRBJ2-6; the match to TRBD2 covers 9 bases. Looked up from germline, CDR1 is SGHRS and CDR2 is YFSETQ. V shed 2 bases, J shed 4 bases, and the junction held 13 bases outside the gene matches. This CDR3 contains 19 residues. This CDR3 is CASSLRGTSLILGANVLTF. In nucleotides, the CDR3 is TGCGCCAGCAGCTTACGAGGGACTAGCCTCATCCTCGGGGCCAACGTCCTGACTTTC. The full variable domain, its missing parts supplied by reference TRBV5-1 and TRBJ2-6, is KAGVTQTPRYLIKTRGQQVTLSCSPISGHRSVSWYQQTPGQGLQFLFEYFSETQRNKGNFPGRFSGRQFSNSRSEMNVSTLELGDSALYLCASSLRGTSLILGANVLTFGAGSRLTVL.

The chain recombines TRBV2 with TRBJ2-2; 9 nucleotides match TRBD1. The V and J ends lost 6 bases and 4 bases, in that order; junction bases with no gene match: 6. The CDR3 consists of 15 residues. Per germline, CDR1 SNHLY and CDR2 FYNNEI. This CDR3 reads CASRLQGARTGELFF. The CDR3 region has the DNA TGTGCCAGCAGACTACAGGGGGCACGCACCGGGGAGCTGTTTTTT.

V and J are TRBV11-2 and TRBJ2-1; perhaps TRBD2 as D (6 bases). The CDR3 has 17 residues. Germline lookup yields CDR1 SGHAT and CDR2 FQNNGV. The germline V and J ends were trimmed by 6 bases and 6 bases, with 24 bases remaining between them. CDR3 coding DNA: TGTGCCAGCAGATCAACAACCGGGAGAACAGGAGGCAATGAGCAGTTCTTC. The encoded protein is CASRSTTGRTGGNEQFF.

The rearrangement joins TRBV28 to TRBJ2-2; no firm D call. V lost 8 bases and J lost 5, with 15 bases in between. The CDR3 has 14 residues. Germline loops: CDR1 MDHEN, CDR2 SYDVKM. The CDR3 protein is CASLSFMVTGELFF. The CDR3 bases are TGTGCCAGCCTCAGTTTCATGGTTACCGGGGAGCTGTTTTTT.